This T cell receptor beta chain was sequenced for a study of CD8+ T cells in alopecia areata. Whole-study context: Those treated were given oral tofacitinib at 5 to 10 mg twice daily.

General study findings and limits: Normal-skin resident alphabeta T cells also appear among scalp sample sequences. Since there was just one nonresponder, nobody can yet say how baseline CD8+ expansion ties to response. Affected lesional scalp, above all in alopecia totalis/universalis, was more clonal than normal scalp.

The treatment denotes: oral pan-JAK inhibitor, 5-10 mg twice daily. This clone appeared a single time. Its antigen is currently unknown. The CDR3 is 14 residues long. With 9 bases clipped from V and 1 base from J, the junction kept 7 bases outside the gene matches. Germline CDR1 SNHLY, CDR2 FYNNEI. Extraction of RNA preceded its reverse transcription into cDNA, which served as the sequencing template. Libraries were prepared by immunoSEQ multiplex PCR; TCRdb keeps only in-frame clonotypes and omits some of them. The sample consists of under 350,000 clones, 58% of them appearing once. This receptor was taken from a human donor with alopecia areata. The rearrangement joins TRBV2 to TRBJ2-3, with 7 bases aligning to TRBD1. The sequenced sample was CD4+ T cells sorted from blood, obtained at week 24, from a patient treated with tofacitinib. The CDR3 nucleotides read TGTGCCAGTACGACAGGGCTAGGCACAGATACGCAGTATTTT. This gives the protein CASTTGLGTDTQYF.